One and the same sample provided the 7 T cell receptor beta chains below, sequenced in a study of a mutant IDH1 vaccine in newly diagnosed glioma (dated by TCRdb to 2020 to 2022). The time point label, read with the paper, signifies: week 23, last vaccination. Each vaccine dose, consisting of 300 ug of a 20-mer mutant IDH1 peptide in Montanide, was administered subcutaneously with topical imiquimod. For these TCRs, the target antigens are not known. Library preparation employed the immunoSEQ multiplex PCR assay. Drawn from immuneACCESS, this table holds only the in-frame rearrangements with V and J called that TCRdb kept. Clones are partly lost; checked studies trace under half to an unresolved V gene and leave the rest unexplained. The sample records 88,000 or so clones, 65% to 90% of which are singletons. 2% to 2.5% of the sample is held by the ten biggest clonotypes. The sample was PBMCs, taken from a glioma patient whose treatment included an IDH1 peptide vaccine. Every receptor here comes from a man between 25 and 39 years old with glioma. Some clones in this sample may be carry-over from other donors' samples.

The chain has TRBV6-5 and TRBJ1-1; D is unresolved. This CDR3 is 12 amino acids long. CDR1 and CDR2 (germline): MNHEY, SVGAGI. Trimming pared 5 bases from V and 1 base from J, leaving 5 bases between. The CDR3: CASSHRNTEAFF. In DNA form, the CDR3 reads TGTGCCAGCAGTCACAGGAACACTGAAGCTTTCTTT.

This clone has only one observation. This chain links TRBV5-1 with TRBJ2-1; 9 bases are shared with TRBD1. This CDR3 is built from 14 residues. The V segment lost 4 bases and the J segment 7 bases; nucleotides outside the gene matches: 6. In germline, CDR1 is SGHRS, CDR2 YFSETQ. Here the CDR3 reads CASSQGTGKNEQFF. The CDR3 DNA sequence: TGCGCCAGCAGCCAGGGGACAGGGAAGAATGAGCAGTTCTTC.

This chain connects TRBV6-5 to TRBJ2-3; D possibly uses TRBD1 or TRBD2 (6 bases each). V was pared by 3 bases and J by 2 bases, with 12 bases between. The V gene's germline CDR1 is MNHEY and CDR2 SVGAGI. The CDR3 is 15 residues long. CDR3 amino acids: CASSYQRGPTDTQYF. The CDR3 DNA reads TGTGCCAGCAGTTATCAACGGGGGCCCACAGATACGCAGTATTTT.

The gene calls are TRBV7-3 and TRBJ2-2; the D is unclear. V shed 2 bases and J shed 6 bases, with 7 bases lying between them. This CDR3 has 13 residues. Per the germline V gene, CDR1 is SGHTA and CDR2 is FQGTGA. CDR3 in amino acids: CASSLSAAGELFF. The CDR3 nucleotides are TGTGCCAGCAGCTTATCCGCCGCCGGGGAGCTGTTTTTT.

This chain joins TRBV19 and TRBJ2-1; 7 bases are a match to TRBD2. The CDR3 runs to 15 residues. J lost 4 bases, V lost 2 bases, and 5 bases had no gene match. Germline V lookup: CDR1 LNHDA, CDR2 SQIVND (reference sequence). CDR3 bases: TGTGCCAGTAGTATACGTCTAGCGGCGTACAATGAGCAGTTCTTC. Protein: CASSIRLAAYNEQFF.

J is TRBJ2-7 and V is TRBV7-7; D possibly corresponds to TRBD1 (6 bases). Trimming took off 5 bases at V and 6 bases at J, with 14 bases between the two ends. Germline V CDR1 and CDR2: SSHAT, FNYEAQ (reference sequence). CDR3 length: 13 residues. CDR3 residues: CASSQDSLAEQYF. For the CDR3, the DNA is TGTGCCAGCAGCCAGGACAGTCTGGCCGAGCAGTACTTC.

This rearrangement joins TRBV19 to TRBJ2-7; D is perhaps TRBD2 (6 bases). V was clipped by 5 bases and J by 3 bases, with 11 bases between them. The CDR3 length is 13 residues. The germline V gene has CDR1 LNHDA and CDR2 SQIVND (reference sequence). The CDR3 reads CASSLGGHYEQYF. Here the CDR3 DNA reads TGTGCCAGTAGTCTGGGGGGTCACTACGAGCAGTACTTC.